These 20 T cell receptor beta chains were sequenced from one sample in a study of cytomegalovirus exposure and HLA in healthy donors. Primers: 60 Vbeta forward and 13 Jbeta reverse. Using immunoSEQ multiplex PCR, the repertoire was profiled, and TCRdb retains in-frame clones only, with some absent. The sample lists under 300,000 clones, around 81% seen once, with around 8.6% in the top ten. The source material was PBMCs. The receptor source for this set is a woman between 55 and 75 years old in good health and CMV-seropositive.

The rearrangement links TRBV11-2 to TRBJ2-1; 11 bases agree with TRBD2. Germline V gene data show CDR1 as SGHAT and CDR2 as FQNNGV. J was trimmed by 4 bases and V by 5 bases; bases with no gene match: 7. This CDR3 contains 16 residues. For the CDR3, the DNA is TGTGCCAGCAGCCCTAGGACTAGCGGGTTGTACAATGAGCAGTTCTTC. Protein: CASSPRTSGLYNEQFF.

The chain uses TRBV9 and TRBJ1-1; no reliable D call. The CDR3 loop spans 14 amino acids. The ends were cut back, 3 bases at V and 3 bases at J, with 12 bases in the middle. The germline gives CDR1 SGDLS, CDR2 YYNGEE. The CDR3 sequence is CASSEGGWDTEAFF. The CDR3 nucleotides are TGTGCCAGCAGCGAAGGCGGGTGGGACACTGAAGCTTTCTTT.

The chain links TRBV28 to TRBJ1-3, with D hard to call. This CDR3 has 14 residues. Germline V CDR1 and CDR2: MDHEN, SYDVKM. V shed 7 bases and J shed 0 bases, with 10 bases lying between them. The DNA for the CDR3 is TGTGCCAGCACCTTCCCCAGCTCTGGAAACACCATATATTTT. It specifies CASTFPSSGNTIYF.

The genes are TRBV7-9 and TRBJ2-2; 7 bases agree with TRBD1. The V and J ends lost 5 bases and 2 bases, in that order; junction bases with no gene match: 11. This CDR3 spans 17 amino acids. CDR1 SEHNR and CDR2 FQNEAQ come from the germline V gene (reference sequence). This CDR3 is CASSGRDRQHNTGELFF. The DNA for the CDR3 is TGTGCCAGCAGCGGACGGGACAGACAACACAACACCGGGGAGCTGTTTTTT.

The CDR3 DNA reads as TGTGCCAGTAGTGTCGGTAGCAATCAGCCCCAGCATTTT. It specifies CASSVGSNQPQHF. This chain uses TRBV19 with TRBJ1-5; no clear D. Germline-derived CDR1 and CDR2 are LNHDA and SQIVND (reference sequence). The V and J ends lost 5 bases and 0 bases respectively, with 5 bases between them. The CDR3 runs 13 residues.

The J gene is TRBJ1-2, the V gene TRBV28; D not certain. Germline CDR1 reads MDHEN; CDR2 reads SYDVKM. The CDR3 consists of 16 residues. V was cut by 8 bases and J by 4 bases, with 23 bases left in between. The CDR3: CASSGYGEPQRYGYTF. The DNA of the CDR3 is TGTGCCAGCTCGGGGTACGGGGAGCCGCAGCGCTATGGCTACACCTTC.

This chain joins TRBV2 and TRBJ2-1; 7 nucleotides line up with TRBD2. The germline CDR1 and CDR2 sequences are SNHLY and FYNNEI. V shed 10 bases, J shed 4 bases, and the junction held 10 bases outside the gene matches. The length of the CDR3 is 14 residues. CDR3 nucleotides: TGTGCCATGCAGGCGGGAGCGGCTTACAATGAGCAGTTCTTC. Encoded protein: CAMQAGAAYNEQFF.

This chain's CDR3 is CAWSVNLGDTIYF. As DNA, the CDR3 is TGTGCCTGGAGTGTGAACTTGGGAGACACCATATATTTT. This chain links TRBV30 with TRBJ1-3, with D uncertain. CDR1 and CDR2 from the germline V gene are GTSNPN and SVGIG (reference sequence). The CDR3 length is 13 residues. Trimming took off 0 bases at V and 8 bases at J, with 11 bases between the two ends.

The CDR3 region has the DNA TGTGCCAGTAAACTGAGGGGGTCTTTGAACACTGAAGCTTTCTTT. It translates to CASKLRGSLNTEAFF. The rearrangement links TRBV19 to TRBJ1-1, with TRBD1 as a possible D gene (6 bases). This CDR3 comprises 15 residues. V was clipped by 7 bases and J by 0 bases, with 15 bases between them. Germline V lookup: CDR1 LNHDA, CDR2 SQIVND (reference sequence).

CDR3 loop: CASSPPGQLNQPQHF. The CDR3 DNA sequence: TGTGCCAGTAGTCCCCCCGGACAGCTGAATCAGCCCCAGCATTTT. The genes are TRBV19 and TRBJ1-5, with a weak D call TRBD1 (6 bases). The V end was cut by 5 bases, the J end by 4 bases, with 15 bases between. The CDR3 sequence is 15 residues long. Germline CDR1 reads LNHDA; CDR2 reads SQIVND (reference sequence).

This clone was observed once. Additional DNA sequences in this sample encode the identical CDR3. The chain is built from TRBV13 and TRBJ1-2; D might be TRBD1 (5 bases). V was trimmed by 1 base and J by 2 bases, leaving 5 bases between them. Germline loops: CDR1 PRHDT, CDR2 FYEKMQ (reference sequence). The CDR3 extends over 13 amino acids. The CDR3 protein is CASSLDRNYGYTF. CDR3 nucleotide sequence: TGTGCCAGCAGCTTAGACAGGAACTATGGCTACACCTTC.

V is TRBV2 and J is TRBJ2-7; D gene ambiguous. Looked up from germline, CDR1 is SNHLY and CDR2 is FYNNEI. The germline V and J ends were trimmed by 9 bases and 3 bases, with 12 bases remaining between them. The CDR3 spans 12 residues. This CDR3 is CASRGSGYEQYF. CDR3 in DNA: TGTGCCAGTAGAGGCTCGGGCTACGAGCAGTACTTC.

The rearrangement uses TRBV7-2 and TRBJ2-7, with 8 bases aligning to TRBD1. CDR3 length: 14 residues. V trimming: 5 bases; J trimming: 2 bases; junction bases outside the gene matches: 5. CDR1 is SGHTA, CDR2 FQGNSA, per germline. The CDR3 protein is CASSLTGGTYEQYF. The CDR3 region has the DNA TGTGCCAGCAGCCTAACAGGGGGAACCTACGAGCAGTACTTC.

V is TRBV2 and J is TRBJ1-2, with 7 bases aligning to TRBD1. The CDR3 is made up of 18 amino acids. V gave up 3 bases and J gave up 5 bases; unmatched junction bases: 18. Per germline, CDR1 SNHLY and CDR2 FYNNEI. In nucleotides, the CDR3 is TGTGCCAGCAGTGAGAACCTTTCAGGGGGAAGCCCGAGATATGGCTACACCTTC. The encoded protein is CASSENLSGGSPRYGYTF.

The chain recombines TRBV19 with TRBJ1-1, with 9 bases that match TRBD1. The V segment lost 3 bases and the J segment 2 bases; nucleotides outside the gene matches: 10. The CDR3 is 17 residues long. CDR1 LNHDA and CDR2 SQIVND come from the germline V gene (reference sequence). This chain's CDR3 is CASSIPGQGGGNTEAFF. The CDR3 DNA reads as TGTGCCAGTAGTATTCCGGGACAGGGAGGGGGTAACACTGAAGCTTTCTTT.

The chain links TRBV28 to TRBJ1-4; D is unresolved. V lost 1 base and J lost 8, with 14 bases in between. Per germline, CDR1 MDHEN and CDR2 SYDVKM. This CDR3 is built from 15 residues. The CDR3 protein is CASSLFTGLGEKLFF. CDR3 coding DNA: TGTGCCAGCAGTTTATTTACCGGGTTAGGCGAAAAACTGTTTTTT. Based on the CDR3 plus reference TRBV28 and TRBJ1-4, the full variable domain is DVKVTQSSRYLVKRTGEKVFLECVQDMDHENMFWYRQDPGLGLRLIYFSYDVKMKEKGDIPEGYSVSREKKERFSLILESASTNQTSMYLCASSLFTGLGEKLFFGSGTQLSVL.

The chain employs TRBV28 and TRBJ2-7; D gene ambiguous. With 5 bases removed from V and 0 bases from J, the gap between germline ends came to 14 bases. CDR1 and CDR2 (germline): MDHEN, SYDVKM. There are 15 residues in the CDR3. CDR3 coding DNA: TGTGCCAGCAGTCCCCCCCGAGGCAGCTCCTACGAGCAGTACTTC. Protein sequence: CASSPPRGSSYEQYF.

The chain uses TRBV15 and TRBJ1-2, with D perhaps matching TRBD1 (5 bases). The CDR3 extends over 13 amino acids. CDR1 and CDR2 (germline): LNHNV, YYDKDF (reference sequence). Trimming left V 2 bases short and J 6 bases short, with 10 bases between. CDR3 in DNA: TGTGCCACCAGCAGACGGGGGTGGGATGGCTACACCTTC. This codes for CATSRRGWDGYTF.

The chain links TRBV5-1 to TRBJ1-2; 7 bases are a match to TRBD1. V lost 4 bases to trimming and J lost 0 bases; unmatched junction nucleotides: 6. Germline V lookup: CDR1 SGHRS, CDR2 YFSETQ. The CDR3 is made up of 15 amino acids. The CDR3 bases are TGCGCCAGCAGCGTAACAGGGGAAGCTAACTATGGCTACACCTTC. Amino acid sequence: CASSVTGEANYGYTF.

The chain uses TRBV7-3 and TRBJ2-3; 10 positions agree with TRBD2. Germline assignment: CDR1 SGHTA and CDR2 FQGTGA. V dropped 4 bases and J dropped 2; count of bases not matched to a gene: 6. The CDR3 covers 16 residues. CDR3 nucleotides: TGTGCCAGCAGCTCGGGACTAGCGAGCGTCACAGATACGCAGTATTTT. Translated, it gives CASSSGLASVTDTQYF.